This TCR beta chain was profiled in a study of PD-L1 blockade in urothelial cancer. Study-level background: Atezolizumab (1,200 mg intravenously every 3 weeks) began around 2014 for patients. Patients arrived having already received 0 to 3 prior chemotherapy regimens.

Every PCR received spiked-in synthetic TCR analog templates. The repertoire was sequenced with immunoSEQ multiplex PCR; TCRdb's copy has only in-frame clones and lacks some. The sample has 95,000 to 100,000 clones; 80% to 90% are singletons. Stated time point: pretreatment peripheral blood. The CDR3 consists of 14 residues. The trim removed 6 bases at V and 0 bases at J, leaving 5 bases unmatched. CDR1 and CDR2 (germline): MDHEN, SYDVKM. The sample in question was PBMCs, obtained around atezolizumab (anti-PD-L1) treatment. This sequence originates from a man aged 55 to 70 with urothelial cancer. This chain links TRBV28 with TRBJ2-7, with 7 bases lining up with TRBD2. The CDR3 reads CASRERGNSYEQYF. CDR3 in DNA: TGTGCCAGCAGGGAGCGGGGTAACTCCTACGAGCAGTACTTC.